The 32 T cell receptor beta chains given below trace back to one sample, sequenced in a study of cytomegalovirus exposure and HLA in healthy donors. Primers for the PCR totalled 60 Vbeta and 13 Jbeta. Libraries were prepared by immunoSEQ multiplex PCR; TCRdb keeps only in-frame clonotypes and omits some of them. The data show about 140,000 clones, roughly 80% seen once. The sequenced sample consisted of PBMCs. The source of these receptors is a female donor in good health and CMV-seronegative.

The chain combines TRBV7-9 with TRBJ2-7, with 9 bases fitting TRBD1. CDR3 length equals 15 residues. The germline gives CDR1 SEHNR, CDR2 FQNEAQ (reference sequence). J gave up 3 bases and V 5 bases, and 8 bases lay outside the gene matches. CDR3 sequence reads: CASSRGTGQYYEQYF. CDR3 bases: TGTGCCAGCAGCCGAGGGACAGGGCAATACTACGAGCAGTACTTC.

This rearrangement joins TRBV6-5 to TRBJ2-3, with TRBD1 matching 7 bases. V shed 6 bases, J shed 3 bases, and the junction held 9 bases outside the gene matches. The CDR3 runs 15 residues. Germline V CDR1 and CDR2: MNHEY, SVGAGI. Here the CDR3 DNA reads TGTGCCAGCAGAAGACAGGGAATGACTACAGATACGCAGTATTTT. Translation gives CASRRQGMTTDTQYF.

The chain carries TRBV28 and TRBJ2-4; 12 bases map to TRBD2. Germline CDR1 is MDHEN and CDR2 is SYDVKM. Unmatched junction bases numbered 5, after V lost 6 bases and J lost 8 bases. CDR3 length: 14 residues. This CDR3 is CASSLTSGRDIQYF. DNA for the CDR3: TGTGCCAGCAGCCTGACTAGCGGGAGAGACATTCAGTACTTC.

The chain combines TRBV27 with TRBJ2-7; 7 positions match TRBD1. CDR3 length equals 15 residues. Germline CDR1 and CDR2: MNHEY and SMNVEV (reference sequence). The ends lost 2 bases at V and 4 bases at J; junction bases unmatched: 8. This CDR3 is CASSLLRHRGYEQYF. DNA for the CDR3: TGTGCCAGCAGTTTACTACGCCACAGGGGTTACGAGCAGTACTTC.

The chain couples TRBV7-2 to TRBJ2-1, with D perhaps TRBD2 (5 bases). CDR3 size: 16 residues. V lost 0 bases to trimming and J lost 0 bases, with 9 bases between them. Germline-derived CDR1 and CDR2 are SGHTA and FQGNSA. The CDR3 region is CASSLAGASSYNEQFF. The CDR3 DNA reads TGTGCCAGCAGCTTAGCGGGAGCTAGCTCCTACAATGAGCAGTTCTTC.

This sequence joins TRBV5-5 and TRBJ2-7; a possible D gene is TRBD2 (7 bases). The CDR3 runs 14 residues. Germline V gene data show CDR1 as SGHKS and CDR2 as YYEKEE (reference sequence). Trimming removed 2 bases from V and 1 base from J, with 10 bases in between. CDR3 amino acids: CASSLGGVSYEQYF. CDR3 coding DNA: TGTGCCAGCAGCTTAGGGGGGGTATCCTACGAGCAGTACTTC.

The rearrangement links TRBV11-2 to TRBJ1-1; D might be TRBD1 (5 bases). Per the germline V gene, CDR1 is SGHAT and CDR2 is FQNNGV. CDR3 length: 14 amino acids. Trimming removed 1 base from V and 5 bases from J, with 11 bases in between. Here the CDR3 reads CASSLVSRVTEAFF. CDR3 nucleotides: TGTGCCAGCAGCTTAGTCAGCAGGGTGACTGAAGCTTTCTTT.

The chain employs TRBV7-6 and TRBJ2-5; 8 bases align to TRBD1. Trimming took 6 bases from V and 1 from J; bases not matched to a gene: 10. Per germline, CDR1 SGHVS and CDR2 FNYEAQ. This CDR3 has 16 residues. CDR3 nucleotides: TGTGCCAGCAGACGCCCAGGGGGCGGTAGCCAAGAGACCCAGTACTTC. Amino acids: CASRRPGGGSQETQYF.

J is TRBJ2-1 and V is TRBV19; D perhaps matches TRBD1 (7 bases). The germline V and J ends were trimmed by 7 bases and 8 bases, with 21 bases remaining between them. The CDR3 has 15 amino acids. Germline V CDR1 and CDR2: LNHDA, SQIVND (reference sequence). The CDR3 DNA is TGTGCCAGTACCCCTATTCAGGGGGGCTGGGATGAGCAGTTCTTC. Translating gives CASTPIQGGWDEQFF.

This clone occurred once. The DNA of the CDR3 is TGTGCCAGCAGCCAAGCGGGACAGGGGGCCGGGGAGCTGTTTTTT. Translation: CASSQAGQGAGELFF. V gene TRBV4-2 combines with J gene TRBJ2-2; 11 nucleotides align to TRBD1. The CDR3 has 15 amino acids. Germline CDR1 and CDR2: LGHNA and YNFKEQ. The J segment lost 6 bases and the V segment lost 1 base, leaving 1 base of the junction unmatched.

This clone was seen more than once but under ten times. The CDR3 sequence: CASSLSGGQETQYF. The CDR3 DNA follows: TGTGCCAGCAGCCTATCAGGGGGCCAAGAGACCCAGTACTTC. The chain employs TRBV28 and TRBJ2-5; TRBD1 matches 7 bases. The V and J ends lost 6 bases and 1 base, in that order; junction bases with no gene match: 5. Germline CDR1 MDHEN, CDR2 SYDVKM. The CDR3 totals 14 residues. Combining the CDR3 with reference TRBV28 and TRBJ2-5 gives the whole variable domain DVKVTQSSRYLVKRTGEKVFLECVQDMDHENMFWYRQDPGLGLRLIYFSYDVKMKEKGDIPEGYSVSREKKERFSLILESASTNQTSMYLCASSLSGGQETQYFGPGTRLLVL.

The rearrangement joins TRBV19 to TRBJ1-5; D is perhaps TRBD1 (6 bases). Trimming pared 11 bases from V and 2 bases from J, leaving 13 bases between. Looked up from germline, CDR1 is LNHDA and CDR2 is SQIVND (reference sequence). This CDR3 contains 13 residues. CDR3: CAAQGNGNQPQHF. For the CDR3, the DNA is TGTGCCGCCCAGGGGAACGGCAATCAGCCCCAGCATTTT.

The chain joins TRBV10-1 to TRBJ2-7; tentatively, D is TRBD1 (6 bases). The CDR3 sequence is 14 residues long. Germline CDR1 is WNHNN and CDR2 is SYGVQD (reference sequence). V was pared by 3 bases and J by 0 bases, with 9 bases between. The CDR3 region is CASSDQGRSYEQYF. Written as DNA, the CDR3 is TGCGCCAGCAGTGATCAGGGGCGCTCCTACGAGCAGTACTTC.

This clone was found a few times. The chain combines TRBV19 with TRBJ2-1; TRBD2 matches at 9 bases. Trimming at V came to 8 bases and at J to 8 bases, leaving 7 bases not matched to a gene. CDR3 length: 13 amino acids. Per the germline V gene, CDR1 is LNHDA and CDR2 is SQIVND (reference sequence). The CDR3 is CASQRGGGYEQFF. CDR3 bases: TGTGCCAGTCAGCGCGGGGGGGGATATGAGCAGTTCTTC.

The V call is TRBV6-5, the J call TRBJ2-2, with D perhaps matching TRBD1 (6 bases). CDR1 is MNHEY and CDR2 is SVGAGI in the germline V gene. The CDR3 runs 16 residues. V lost 0 bases to trimming and J lost 7 bases, with 15 bases between them. This chain's CDR3 is CASSYSRTGLSGELFF. CDR3 nucleotides: TGTGCCAGCAGTTACTCGAGAACAGGGTTAAGCGGGGAGCTGTTTTTT.

This clone was seen only once. This chain links TRBV10-1 with TRBJ2-2; 8 nucleotides align to TRBD2. The trim removed 10 bases at V and 3 bases at J, leaving 10 bases unmatched. This CDR3 has 15 residues. The germline CDR1 and CDR2 sequences are WNHNN and SYGVQD (reference sequence). This CDR3 reads CATLAPGGDTGELFF. The CDR3 DNA is TGCGCCACCTTAGCACCGGGGGGGGACACCGGGGAGCTGTTTTTT.

The chain carries TRBV9 and TRBJ2-7, with 13 bases fitting TRBD2. After removal of 4 bases from V and 3 bases from J, the junction contained 7 bases not matched to a gene. CDR1 and CDR2 from the germline V gene are SGDLS and YYNGEE. There are 16 residues in the CDR3. This chain's CDR3 is CASSPGLAGTLYEQYF. The DNA for the CDR3 is TGTGCCAGCAGCCCGGGACTAGCGGGAACTCTCTACGAGCAGTACTTC.

The DNA for the CDR3 is TGCGCCAGCAGCCAAGTGGGTCAGGGGGCGATCGGGGAGCTGTTTTTT. This sequence encodes CASSQVGQGAIGELFF. The chain couples TRBV4-1 to TRBJ2-2; 8 nucleotides agree with TRBD1. The CDR3 has 16 residues. Trimming took 1 base from V and 7 from J; bases not matched to a gene: 8. Germline V CDR1 and CDR2: MGHRA, YSYEKL.

This clone was recorded a few times. This chain links TRBV12-5 with TRBJ2-5, with TRBD2 identical over 14 bases. Germline-derived CDR1 and CDR2 are LGHNT and FRNRAP. V dropped 1 base and J dropped 5; count of bases not matched to a gene: 6. This CDR3 is built from 17 residues. This chain's CDR3 is CASGLDGLAGGGETQYF. In DNA form, the CDR3 reads TGTGCTAGTGGTTTGGACGGACTAGCGGGGGGTGGGGAGACCCAGTACTTC.

The V and J genes are TRBV6-5 and TRBJ2-5, with a tentative D call TRBD1 (6 bases). In germline, CDR1 is MNHEY, CDR2 SVGAGI. The CDR3 sequence is 14 residues long. The germline V and J ends were trimmed by 4 bases and 2 bases, with 11 bases remaining between them. Here the CDR3 reads CASSSQDSQETQYF. The CDR3 coding sequence is TGTGCCAGCAGTTCCCAGGACAGTCAAGAGACCCAGTACTTC.

The chain employs TRBV11-3 and TRBJ2-3; a weak D match, TRBD1 (5 bases). CDR3 length equals 13 residues. Germline assignment: CDR1 SGHNT and CDR2 YENEEA. Trimming cost V 1 base and J 4 bases, with 6 bases left between them. The CDR3 reads CASSLVTADTQYF. The CDR3 DNA follows: TGTGCCAGCAGCTTAGTGACAGCAGATACGCAGTATTTT.

The chain couples TRBV6-6 to TRBJ2-6, with D possibly TRBD1 on 5 matching bases. There are 16 residues in the CDR3. The V and J ends lost 4 bases and 1 base respectively, with 11 bases between them. The germline V gene encodes CDR1 MNHNY and CDR2 SVGAGI (reference sequence). The chain's CDR3 is CASSSAGPSGANVLTF. CDR3 nucleotides: TGTGCCAGCAGTTCGGCAGGGCCTTCTGGGGCCAACGTCCTGACTTTC.

This sequence joins TRBV19 and TRBJ2-3; 8 bases align to TRBD1. CDR3 length equals 15 residues. V lost 3 bases and J lost 5; bases outside the gene matches: 7. Germline V CDR1 and CDR2: LNHDA, SQIVND (reference sequence). For the CDR3, the DNA is TGTGCCAGTAGTATCCTTCAGGGGGCTGGAGATACGCAGTATTTT. Its protein product is CASSILQGAGDTQYF.

The chain employs TRBV7-9 and TRBJ1-1; D gene unclear. In germline, CDR1 is SEHNR, CDR2 FQNEAQ (reference sequence). Trimming removed 5 bases from V and 2 bases from J, with 9 bases in between. The CDR3 is 13 residues long. The DNA for the CDR3 is TGTGCCAGCAGCCGACAACCTAACACTGAAGCTTTCTTT. This gives the protein CASSRQPNTEAFF.

V gene TRBV5-1 combines with J gene TRBJ2-3; D is ambiguous. CDR1 and CDR2 (germline): SGHRS, YFSETQ. The CDR3 covers 11 residues. Trimming stripped 1 base from V and 7 bases from J, with 4 bases between. The CDR3 nucleotides read TGCGCCAGCAGCTTGTCCTATACGCAGTATTTT. Protein product: CASSLSYTQYF.

The table lists this clone with a few counts. This chain uses TRBV5-1 with TRBJ2-1; 11 positions match TRBD2. The CDR3 is 19 amino acids. The V and J ends lost 4 bases and 1 base, in that order; junction bases with no gene match: 13. Germline CDR1 and CDR2: SGHRS and YFSETQ. The DNA of the CDR3 is TGCGCCAGCAGCCCCACCGGGACTAGCGGAGGGGGGTCCTACAATGAGCAGTTCTTC. Its translation: CASSPTGTSGGGSYNEQFF.

The gene calls are TRBV29-1 and TRBJ2-1; TRBD1 matches 9 bases. V shed 3 bases and J 8 bases; nucleotides not matched to a gene: 5. Germline assignment: CDR1 SQVTM and CDR2 ANQGSEA. This CDR3 spans 13 amino acids. CDR3 bases: TGCAGCGTTGAGGGGGACAGGGTGGATGAGCAGTTCTTC. It is translated as CSVEGDRVDEQFF.

The rearrangement joins TRBV13 to TRBJ2-7; D not resolved. The germline gives CDR1 PRHDT, CDR2 FYEKMQ (reference sequence). V shed 3 bases and J shed 0 bases, with 6 bases lying between them. The CDR3 spans 13 residues. The CDR3 DNA reads as TGTGCCAGCAGCTTCCCCAGCTCCTACGAGCAGTACTTC. This translates into CASSFPSSYEQYF.

This chain uses TRBV14 with TRBJ2-2, with TRBD2 matching over 10 bases. Per germline, CDR1 SGHDN and CDR2 FVKESK. With V trimmed by 4 bases and J by 6 bases, 17 bases remained unmatched. The CDR3 runs 19 residues. The DNA of the CDR3 is TGTGCCAGCAGCCTGCGGGAAGCGGGAGGGCCACGGTTTGCCGGGGAGCTGTTTTTT. Encoded protein: CASSLREAGGPRFAGELFF.

This clone was counted between two and nine times. This rearrangement joins TRBV5-1 to TRBJ2-5, with D tentatively TRBD1 (6 bases). Between the trimmed V and J ends, which lost 3 bases and 4 bases, there was a span of 16 bases. CDR3 length: 15 amino acids. Looked up from germline, CDR1 is SGHRS and CDR2 is YFSETQ. CDR3 DNA sequence: TGCGCCAGCAGCTCCATTATACAGGGCGGAGAGACCCAGTACTTC. Translating gives CASSSIIQGGETQYF.

V and J are TRBV6-1 and TRBJ1-2; no clear D gene. V shed 0 bases and J shed 0 bases, with 8 bases lying between them. This CDR3 comprises 15 residues. Germline CDR1 MNHNS, CDR2 SASEGT. The CDR3: CASSEAVGSNYGYTF. The CDR3 coding sequence is TGTGCCAGCAGTGAAGCGGTCGGGTCTAACTATGGCTACACCTTC.

The chain links TRBV19 to TRBJ1-4; 9 bases match TRBD1. Germline V lookup: CDR1 LNHDA, CDR2 SQIVND (reference sequence). The CDR3 covers 13 residues. Trimming removed 6 bases from V and 10 bases from J; junction bases left unmatched: 6. CDR3 residues: CASSGQGWGKLFF. The DNA of the CDR3 is TGTGCCAGTAGCGGACAGGGGTGGGGAAAACTGTTTTTT.